These 25 T cell receptor beta chains share one sample of origin, sequenced in a study of CD8 T cells in ankylosing spondylitis. Study conclusions and caveats: What appeared characteristic of ankylosing spondylitis blood was a TCR beta motif of fewer than ten highly homologous variants.

These TCRs' antigens remain unknown. One entry per CDR3 protein results from TCRdb running MiXCR on the 5' RACE reads. This repertoire shows 100,000 to 150,000 distinct CDR3 sequences, 15% to 20% found once; its top ten account for around a third. Sequenced: blood, either unsorted or a sorted T cell fraction (not recorded which). These receptors all stem from a male donor with ankylosing spondylitis.

This clonotype was observed at least ten times. CDR3 loop: CSARDRETSGSPLTYNEQFF. The CDR3 nucleotides read TGCAGTGCTAGAGATAGGGAGACTAGCGGGAGTCCCCTTACCTACAATGAGCAGTTCTTC. J is TRBJ2-1 and V is TRBV20-1; 12 bases line up with TRBD2. The germline CDR1 and CDR2 sequences are DFQATT and SNEGSKA (reference sequence). J lost 2 bases, V lost 0 bases, and 14 bases had no gene match. The CDR3 runs 20 residues.

This clonotype turned up a few times. V usage is TRBV7-6 and J usage is TRBJ2-3, with TRBD2 identical over 10 bases. CDR1 and CDR2 (germline): SGHVS, FNYEAQ. Trimming took 0 bases from V and 4 from J; bases not matched to a gene: 7. CDR3 size: 17 residues. The CDR3 spells CASSLAGTSVYPDTQYF. The CDR3 DNA reads TGTGCCAGCAGCTTAGCTGGGACTAGCGTGTATCCAGATACGCAGTATTTT.

This clonotype occurred a few times. The chain couples TRBV27 to TRBJ2-5; D uncertain. This CDR3 comprises 11 residues. Between the trimmed V and J ends, which lost 6 bases and 5 bases, there was a span of 7 bases. CDR1 is MNHEY, CDR2 SMNVEV, per germline (reference sequence). The CDR3 here is CASSSEETQYF. CDR3 sequence (DNA): TGTGCCAGCAGCTCGGAGGAGACCCAGTACTTC.

The chain combines TRBV6-1 with TRBJ2-1; D tentatively fits TRBD1 or TRBD2 (6 bases each). Trimming left V 5 bases short and J 6 bases short, with 23 bases between. The CDR3 has 17 residues. Germline loops: CDR1 MNHNS, CDR2 SASEGT. The CDR3 DNA reads TGTGCCAGCAGTCCACTTAGCGGAGACAGGATCTTCAATGAGCAGTTCTTC. It encodes CASSPLSGDRIFNEQFF.

This clonotype was seen only once. The DNA for the CDR3 is TGTGCCAGCAGTTCTAGCGAATACAATGAGCAGTTCTTC. Protein: CASSSSEYNEQFF. This chain uses TRBV27 with TRBJ2-1; a possible D gene is TRBD2 (6 bases). The CDR3 covers 13 residues. CDR1 and CDR2 (germline): MNHEY, SMNVEV (reference sequence). V was pared by 4 bases and J by 4 bases, with 8 bases between.

The chain uses TRBV4-1 and TRBJ1-6; perhaps TRBD1 as D (5 bases). Germline V lookup: CDR1 MGHRA, CDR2 YSYEKL. Trimming shortened V by 5 bases and J by 5 bases, and 10 bases separated the two germline ends. This CDR3 comprises 14 residues. The CDR3 here is CASSKGEDNSPLHF. The CDR3 nucleotides read TGCGCCAGCAGCAAAGGGGAGGATAATTCACCCCTCCACTTT.

The table lists this clonotype with a few counts. The V and J genes are TRBV19 and TRBJ2-1, with a possible D match to TRBD1 (5 bases). Trimming took 3 bases from V and 6 from J, leaving 12 bases between them. The V gene's germline CDR1 is LNHDA and CDR2 SQIVND (reference sequence). This CDR3 contains 14 residues. Here the CDR3 DNA reads TGTGCCAGTAGTATCCTTACCAGGGCCAATGAGCAGTTCTTC. Translated: CASSILTRANEQFF.

This clonotype showed up just a few times. The chain combines TRBV6-1 with TRBJ2-1; 8 nucleotides agree with TRBD2. Looked up from germline, CDR1 is MNHNS and CDR2 is SASEGT. V shed 7 bases, J shed 5 bases, and the junction held 7 bases outside the gene matches. The CDR3 runs to 14 residues. CDR3 sequence reads: CASTHGGADNEQFF. CDR3 sequence (DNA): TGTGCCAGCACCCACGGGGGGGCGGACAATGAGCAGTTCTTC.

The chain joins TRBV11-2 to TRBJ1-4; D remains ambiguous. The germline V gene encodes CDR1 SGHAT and CDR2 FQNNGV. The CDR3 has 11 amino acids. Trimming shortened V by 3 bases and J by 8 bases, and 4 bases separated the two germline ends. The CDR3 DNA reads TGTGCCAGCAGCTTGAGGGAAAAACTGTTTTTT. This sequence encodes CASSLREKLFF.

The sample holds many counts of this clonotype. The genes are TRBV21-1 and TRBJ2-1. TRBV21-1 is annotated as a pseudogene. The CDR3 totals 9 residues. The CDR3 protein is CASKVEQFF. The CDR3 coding sequence is TGTGCCAGCAAGGTTGAGCAGTTCTTC.

This clonotype has just a few counts. V is TRBV6-5 and J is TRBJ2-2; a weak D match, TRBD1 (6 bases). V shed 4 bases and J shed 2 bases, with 8 bases lying between them. Germline CDR1 MNHEY, CDR2 SVGAGI. The CDR3 totals 14 residues. The CDR3 sequence: CASSSDSNTGELFF. For the CDR3, the DNA is TGTGCCAGCAGTTCGGACAGTAACACCGGGGAGCTGTTTTTT.

Only a few counts were recorded for this clonotype. This chain connects TRBV28 to TRBJ2-1; D ambiguous. CDR3 size: 17 residues. The germline CDR1 and CDR2 sequences are MDHEN and SYDVKM. Trimming took off 5 bases at V and 4 bases at J, with 21 bases between the two ends. This CDR3 reads CASSRQTYRPEYNEQFF. The CDR3 DNA reads TGTGCCAGCAGTCGCCAGACCTACCGCCCGGAGTACAATGAGCAGTTCTTC.

The V and J genes are TRBV11-2 and TRBJ2-7; D might be TRBD2 (6 bases). Germline CDR1 and CDR2: SGHAT and FQNNGV. Trimming cost V 8 bases and J 7 bases, with 15 bases left between them. This CDR3 comprises 12 residues. This CDR3 reads CASGAGGREQYF. Written as DNA, the CDR3 is TGTGCCAGCGGGGCTGGAGGGAGGGAGCAGTACTTC.

V gene TRBV10-2 combines with J gene TRBJ2-1; unclear D gene. Germline values: CDR1 WSHSY, CDR2 SAAADI. The CDR3 length is 13 residues. Between the trimmed V and J ends, which lost 7 bases and 1 base, there was a span of 8 bases. The CDR3 bases are TGCGCCAGCAACGATGCGTCCTACAATGAGCAGTTCTTC. Amino acid sequence: CASNDASYNEQFF.

Only a few counts were recorded for this clonotype. The genes are TRBV7-9 and TRBJ2-1, with TRBD2 matching 10 bases. The germline gives CDR1 SEHNR, CDR2 FQNEAQ (reference sequence). This CDR3 comprises 15 residues. Trimming at V came to 5 bases and at J to 4 bases, leaving 5 bases not matched to a gene. CDR3 nucleotide sequence: TGTGCCAGCAGCCGCGGACTAGCGGAGTACAATGAGCAGTTCTTC. Translating it yields CASSRGLAEYNEQFF. The full variable domain, its missing parts supplied by reference TRBV7-9 and TRBJ2-1, is DTGVSQNPRHKITKRGQNVTFRCDPISEHNRLYWYRQTLGQGPEFLTYFQNEAQLEKSRLLSDRFSAERPKGSFSTLEIQRTEQGDSAMYLCASSRGLAEYNEQFFGPGTRLTVL.

The chain is built from TRBV6-4 and TRBJ2-7; 8 bases agree with TRBD2. After removal of 4 bases from V and 0 bases from J, the junction contained 5 bases not matched to a gene. This CDR3 is 15 amino acids long. In germline, CDR1 is MRHNA, CDR2 SNTAGT. DNA of the CDR3: TGTGCCAGCAGTGTCGGCGGGACTAGCTCCTACGAGCAGTACTTC. Amino acids: CASSVGGTSSYEQYF.

The V call is TRBV6-2 or TRBV6-3, the J call TRBJ2-7; TRBD2 might be the D (5 bases). The V end was cut by 7 bases, the J end by 2 bases, with 15 bases between. The CDR3 sequence is 14 residues long. In germline, CDR1 is MNHEY, CDR2 SVGEGT. CDR3 sequence: CASTDLDSAYEQYF. Written as DNA, the CDR3 is TGTGCCAGCACCGATCTGGACTCCGCCTACGAGCAGTACTTC.

This clonotype was counted a few times. CDR3 residues: CASSAEGEEETQYF. CDR3 DNA: TGTGCCAGCAGCGCAGAAGGGGAGGAAGAGACCCAGTACTTC. The V gene is TRBV9, the J gene TRBJ2-5, with D tentatively TRBD2 (6 bases). The CDR3 contains 14 residues. V was shortened by 3 bases and J by 3 bases, with 12 bases between the two germline ends. Germline V CDR1 and CDR2: SGDLS, YYNGEE. Drawing the rest from reference TRBV9 and TRBJ2-5, the complete variable domain is DSGVTQTPKHLITATGQRVTLRCSPRSGDLSVYWYQQSLDQGLQFLIQYYNGEERAKGNILERFSAQQFPDLHSELNLSSLELGDSALYFCASSAEGEEETQYFGPGTRLLVL.

This rearrangement joins TRBV6-2 or TRBV6-3 to TRBJ2-1; possible D gene TRBD2, 6 bases. From germline, CDR1 is MNHEY and CDR2 SVGEGT. This CDR3 comprises 18 residues. With 0 bases removed from V and 8 bases from J, the gap between germline ends came to 23 bases. DNA of the CDR3: TGTGCCAGCAGTTACTCCCGTTTTAGCGGTTTAGATATCGATGAGCAGTTCTTC. It specifies CASSYSRFSGLDIDEQFF.

J is TRBJ2-3 and V is TRBV5-6; D could derive from TRBD1 or TRBD2 (5 bases each). From germline, CDR1 is SGHDT and CDR2 YYEEEE. The CDR3 is made up of 16 amino acids. The V end lost 0 bases, the J end lost 6 bases, and 17 bases lay between the germline ends. The DNA of the CDR3 is TGTGCCAGCAGCTTGGGGCAGGGAGCCTATTTGGATACGCAGTATTTT. It codes for CASSLGQGAYLDTQYF.

In regard to this clonotype: Germline is not matched at one junction end, which may reflect a read error. This rearrangement joins TRBV18 to TRBJ2-5; 8 positions agree with TRBD1. Germline V lookup: CDR1 KGHSH, CDR2 LQKENI. The CDR3 covers 20 residues. This chain's CDR3 is CASSPAPGQVTSAVQETQYF. The CDR3 bases are TGTGCCAGCTCACCTGCTCCGGGACAGGTTACATCGGCTGTCCAAGAGACACAGTACTTC.

This clonotype came up a few times. V and J are TRBV5-1 and TRBJ2-1; D is unresolved. Looked up from germline, CDR1 is SGHRS and CDR2 is YFSETQ. V dropped 2 bases and J dropped 0 bases, with 9 bases sitting between them. The CDR3 runs 15 residues. Here the CDR3 DNA reads TGCGCCAGCAGCTTTTCCAGGAGCTCCTACAATGAGCAGTTCTTC. It codes for CASSFSRSSYNEQFF.

This clonotype was found a few times. The genes are TRBV4-1 and TRBJ2-7, with TRBD2 matching over 9 bases. J gave up 3 bases and V 1 base, and 7 bases lay outside the gene matches. The CDR3 totals 16 residues. Germline CDR1 reads MGHRA; CDR2 reads YSYEKL. The CDR3: CASSQGVSGSFYEQYF. CDR3 bases: TGCGCCAGCAGCCAAGGGGTTAGCGGGAGCTTCTACGAGCAGTACTTC.

The V gene is TRBV4-1, the J gene TRBJ1-5, with D perhaps matching TRBD1 (6 bases). Germline CDR1 is MGHRA and CDR2 is YSYEKL. This CDR3 comprises 14 residues. V dropped 1 base and J dropped 11 bases, with 15 bases sitting between them. Written as DNA, the CDR3 is TGCGCCAGCAGCCAAGGGGGGGCTCCTTCAGCCCAGCATTTT. It is translated as CASSQGGAPSAQHF.

This clonotype has ten or more counts. V usage is TRBV5-1 and J usage is TRBJ2-7; tentatively, D is TRBD2 (6 bases). The germline CDR1 and CDR2 sequences are SGHRS and YFSETQ. The CDR3 totals 14 residues. Between the trimmed V and J ends, which lost 5 bases and 2 bases, there was a span of 14 bases. CDR3 region: CASRYGLQAYEQYF. CDR3 nucleotides: TGCGCCAGCAGATACGGACTACAAGCCTACGAGCAGTACTTC.